This T cell receptor (beta chain) was recovered during a study of T cell responses to AZD1222 COVID-19 vaccine. CDR1 and CDR2 from the germline V gene are SGHRS and YFSETQ. The CDR3 has 16 amino acids. J gave up 5 bases and V 4 bases, and 14 bases lay outside the gene matches. Clones were read by immunoSEQ multiplex PCR, and TCRdb kept only the in-frame ones, dropping some. The sample contains around 100,000 clones, approximately 87% of which appear only once. The receptor was isolated from an adult in good health. The genes are TRBV5-1 and TRBJ2-7; TRBD2 aligns across 8 bases. The sample in question was peripheral blood, obtained on day 0 of AZD1222 vaccination. The CDR3 DNA follows: TGCGCCAGCAGCCCCCACCCCGGGACTAGGAAAGACGAGCAGTACTTC. Its protein product is CASSPHPGTRKDEQYF. The full variable domain, rest sourced from reference TRBV5-1 and TRBJ2-7, is KAGVTQTPRYLIKTRGQQVTLSCSPISGHRSVSWYQQTPGQGLQFLFEYFSETQRNKGNFPGRFSGRQFSNSRSEMNVSTLELGDSALYLCASSPHPGTRKDEQYFGPGTRLTVT.